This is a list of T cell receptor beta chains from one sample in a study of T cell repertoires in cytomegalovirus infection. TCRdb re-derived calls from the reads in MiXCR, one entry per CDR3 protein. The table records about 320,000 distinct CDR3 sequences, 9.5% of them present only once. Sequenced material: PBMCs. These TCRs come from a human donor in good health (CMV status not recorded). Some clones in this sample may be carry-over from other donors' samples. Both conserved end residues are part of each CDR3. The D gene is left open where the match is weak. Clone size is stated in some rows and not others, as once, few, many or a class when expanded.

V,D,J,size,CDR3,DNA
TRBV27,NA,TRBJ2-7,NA,CASSLSPNTYEQYF,TGTGCCAGCAGTTTATCGCCCAACACCTACGAGCAGTACTTC
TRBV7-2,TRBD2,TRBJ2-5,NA,CASSRGGLPGGAETQYF,TGTGCCAGCAGCCGGGGGGGGCTCCCCGGGGGAGCAGAGACCCAGTACTTC
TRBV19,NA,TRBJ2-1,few,CASSQGSYNEQFF,TGTGCCAGTAGTCAAGGTTCCTACAATGAGCAGTTCTTC
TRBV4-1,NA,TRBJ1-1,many,CASSQVGASTEAFF,TGCGCCAGCAGCCAAGTCGGGGCGTCGACTGAAGCTTTCTTT
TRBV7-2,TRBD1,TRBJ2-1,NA,CASSYPLGTGGENEQFF,TGTGCCAGCAGCTACCCCCTCGGGACAGGGGGCGAAAATGAGCAGTTCTTC
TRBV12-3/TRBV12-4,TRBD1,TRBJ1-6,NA,CASSSRQGRNSPLHF,TGTGCCAGCAGTTCTCGACAGGGGCGTAATTCACCCCTCCACTTT
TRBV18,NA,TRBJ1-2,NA,CASSELVGDGYTF,TGTGCCAGCTCAGAGCTCGTCGGGGATGGCTACACCTTC
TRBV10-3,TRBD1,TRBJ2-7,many,CAIRAGTGSYEQYF,TGTGCCATCAGGGCCGGGACAGGTTCCTACGAGCAGTACTTC
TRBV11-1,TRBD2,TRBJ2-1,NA,CASSFLAGVTNEQFF,TGTGCCAGCAGCTTTCTAGCGGGAGTTACCAATGAGCAGTTCTTC
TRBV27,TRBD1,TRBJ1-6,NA,CASSVGPPGQYNSPLHF,TGTGCCAGCAGTGTAGGACCGCCGGGACAGTATAATTCACCCCTCCACTTT
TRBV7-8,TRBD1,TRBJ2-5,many,CASSRGRGQETQYF,TGTGCCAGCAGCCGAGGCAGGGGGCAAGAGACCCAGTACTTC
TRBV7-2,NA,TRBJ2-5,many,CASSSPFGIETQYF,TGTGCCAGCAGCTCACCTTTTGGGATAGAGACCCAGTACTTC
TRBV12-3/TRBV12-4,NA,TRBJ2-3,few,CASNVARADTQYF,TGTGCCAGCAACGTAGCTAGGGCAGATACGCAGTATTTT
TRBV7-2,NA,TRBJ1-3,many,CASSLASHSGNTIYF,TGTGCCAGCAGCTTAGCGTCGCACTCTGGAAACACCATATATTTT
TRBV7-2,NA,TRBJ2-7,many,CASSLDGGSYEQYF,TGTGCCAGCAGCTTAGATGGGGGGTCCTACGAGCAGTACTTC
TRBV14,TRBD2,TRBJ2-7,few,CASNAGGYSYEQYF,TGTGCCAGCAATGCGGGAGGGTACTCCTACGAGCAGTACTTC
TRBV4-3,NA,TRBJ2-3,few,CASSQERSGLTDTQYF,TGCGCCAGCAGCCAAGAAAGGAGCGGTCTGACAGATACGCAGTATTTT
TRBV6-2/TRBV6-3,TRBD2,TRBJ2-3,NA,CASRRAGDIDTQYF,TGTGCCAGCAGACGAGCGGGAGATATAGATACGCAGTATTTT
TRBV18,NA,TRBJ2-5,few,CASSPSGIQETQYF,TGTGCCAGCTCACCCTCAGGGATTCAAGAGACCCAGTACTTC
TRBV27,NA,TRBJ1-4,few,CASSTSGTNEKLFF,TGTGCCAGCAGTACTTCAGGAACTAATGAAAAACTGTTTTTT
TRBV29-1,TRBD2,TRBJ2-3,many,CSVCAGADTQYF,TGCAGCGTTTGTGCGGGAGCAGATACGCAGTATTTT
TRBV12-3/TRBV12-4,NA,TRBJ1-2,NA,CASSDPSSGSLGYTF,TGTGCCAGCAGCGACCCGTCGTCGGGGTCTCTGGGCTACACCTTC
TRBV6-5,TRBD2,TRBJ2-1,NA,CASKLRLAGGHNEQFF,TGTGCCAGCAAACTCCGACTAGCGGGGGGCCACAATGAGCAGTTCTTC
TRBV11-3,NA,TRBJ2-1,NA,CASSLTGTCPYNEQFF,TGTGCCAGCAGCTTAACCGGGACTTGTCCCTACAATGAGCAGTTCTTC